This T cell receptor (beta chain) stems from a study of blood T cells in healthy people across ages. Through a sample-barcoded 5' primer and a J-beta primer mix, a second PCR was run for roughly 6 to 12 cycles. MiXCR was run by TCRdb on the 5' RACE reads, yielding one entry per CDR3 protein. The data contain about 1.6 million distinct CDR3 sequences, 34% of them singletons. Germline V gives CDR1 LGHNT, CDR2 FRNRAP. V gave up 6 bases and J gave up 9 bases, with 12 bases separating them. The CDR3 covers 12 residues. The sample, approximately 10 milliliters of peripheral blood, was drawn from each donor. Total RNA extraction produced at least 6 micrograms (per sample) for the study. Findings and limits, study-wide: Long-lived and aged donors differed, with more naive CD4+ cells and higher diversity in the long-lived. Percentage of naive T cells showed a strong correlation with TCR beta diversity.

Concerning this clonotype: Its antigen remains unknown.

Sequencing was done on a sample of blood. The clonotype was recovered from a woman aged 25 to 45 in good health. This chain connects TRBV12-5 to TRBJ2-1; D is undetermined. The CDR3 spells CASGWIVGEQFF. CDR3 bases: TGTGCTAGTGGGTGGATAGTTGGTGAGCAGTTCTTC.